The present T cell receptor beta chain was sequenced within a study of blood T cell repertoires in COVID-19. On the study more broadly: Donors in the United States, Italy and Spain gave samples during acute or convalescent COVID-19.

Trimming left V 1 base short and J 6 bases short, with 18 bases between. Germline V lookup: CDR1 MGHRA, CDR2 YSYEKL. The CDR3 length is 16 residues. Libraries were prepared by immunoSEQ multiplex PCR; TCRdb keeps only in-frame clonotypes and omits some of them. Of about 320,000 clones listed, 85% to 90% were seen once; the top ten hold 8.5% to 12%. The chain carries TRBV4-1 and TRBJ1-1, with D maybe TRBD1 (6 bases). The TCR comes from a woman younger than 30 who had recovered from COVID-19. Sequencing was carried out using PBMCs or T cells enriched from blood (not recorded which). In DNA, the CDR3 is TGCGCCAGCAGCCAAGCCCTGAGGGGGGGGCGGGCTGAAGCTTTCTTT. Amino acids: CASSQALRGGRAEAFF.